This T cell receptor (beta chain) emerged from a study of T cells expressing NK-cell markers. About the research overall: With respect to HCMV, seven of the eight sequenced donors were seropositive, and one was seronegative.

The length of the CDR3 is 14 residues. In germline, CDR1 is SGHTA, CDR2 FQGNSA. 5'RACE template switching with UMIs produced the TCR beta cDNA. TCRdb re-called the 5' RACE reads and gives one entry per CDR3 protein, without DNA. The sample holds 20,000 to 25,000 distinct CDR3 sequences. The source material was blood T cells: a sorted CD56 or NKG2C T cell subset, CD4+ or CD8+ T cells, or bulk PBMC T cells (not recorded which). J is TRBJ2-2 and V is TRBV7-2; checking the TCRdb D call of TRBD1 is not possible without DNA. This clonotype originated in a man aged 18-69 years in good health. CDR3 sequence: CASSSRQGTGELFF.